This T cell receptor beta chain was identified in a study of shared clonotypes between healthy human individuals. Regarding the study as a whole: Only blood was sampled, and tissue TCR repertoires likely differ from blood ones.

Replicate PCRs from sorted subsets contained about 200 ng DNA, which is roughly 30,000 T cell genomes. Clones were read by immunoSEQ multiplex PCR, and TCRdb kept only the in-frame ones, dropping some. The sample records over 2 million clones, 85% to 95% being singletons. As to this clone: Its antigen remains unidentified.

Looked up from germline, CDR1 is SGHNT and CDR2 is YYREEE (reference sequence). The CDR3 is made up of 13 amino acids. V was pared by 0 bases and J by 4 bases, with 7 bases between. The sequencing input was naive CD4+ T cells sorted from blood. Subset reported: CD45RA+ positively selected. This sequence was found in a man between 18 and 29 years old in good health. J is TRBJ2-5 and V is TRBV5-4; D is undetermined. CDR3 protein: CASSLAGPETQYF. The CDR3 nucleotides are TGTGCCAGCAGCTTGGCTGGCCCAGAGACCCAGTACTTC.